The 14 T cell receptor beta chains below come from one sample, sequenced in a study of breast tumors, draining lymph nodes, adjacent tissues. The lymph nodes were axillary draining lymph nodes from breast cancer patients. TCRdb called the multiplex PCR reads again in MiXCR, with one record for every CDR3 protein. The data contain some 170,000 distinct CDR3 sequences, about 33% of them singletons. Specimen: axillary lymph node tissue. The receptors stem from a female donor with breast cancer. Some clones in this sample may be carry-over from other donors' samples.

The sample holds many counts of this clonotype. This chain uses TRBV7-2 with TRBJ2-7; TRBD2 aligns across 8 bases. The CDR3 runs 20 residues. The V gene end was trimmed by 1 base and the J gene end by 1 base; junction bases not matched to a gene: 18. Germline loops: CDR1 SGHTA, CDR2 FQGNSA. The CDR3 protein is CASSLGLWTSYVPTSYEQYF. CDR3 nucleotides: TGTGCCAGCAGCTTAGGGCTCTGGACTAGCTATGTCCCAACTTCCTACGAGCAGTACTTC.

This clonotype appeared a few times. A much larger clone lies one base from this, so it may be a read error. In nucleotides, the CDR3 is TGTGCCAGCAGCGTAGGGACTAGCGGGATCTACGGGCAGTACTTC. It is translated as CASSVGTSGIYGQYF. The chain combines TRBV9 with TRBJ2-7; 12 nucleotides align to TRBD2. The germline gives CDR1 SGDLS, CDR2 YYNGEE. The length of the CDR3 is 15 residues. Complete variable domain (other parts from reference TRBV9 and TRBJ2-7): DSGVTQTPKHLITATGQRVTLRCSPRSGDLSVYWYQQSLDQGLQFLIQYYNGEERAKGNILERFSAQQFPDLHSELNLSSLELGDSALYFCASSVGTSGIYGQYFGPGTRLTVT.

The table lists this clonotype with many counts. The chain links TRBV10-3 to TRBJ1-1; D not certain. V lost 10 bases and J lost 2, with 17 bases in between. The CDR3 loop spans 14 amino acids. Per germline, CDR1 ENHRY and CDR2 SYGVKD. CDR3 sequence (DNA): TGTGCCACCTCCCCCTGGACGGGTAACACTGAAGCTTTCTTT. Protein product: CATSPWTGNTEAFF.

This clonotype was seen repeatedly, ten times or more. The chain is built from TRBV18 and TRBJ2-7; a possible D gene is TRBD2 (5 bases). The V end lost 4 bases, the J end lost 1 base, and 11 bases lay between the germline ends. Looked up from germline, CDR1 is KGHSH and CDR2 is LQKENI. This CDR3 spans 14 amino acids. DNA of the CDR3: TGTGCCAGCTCACGAGGGATACGGTCCTACGAGCAGTACTTC. This encodes CASSRGIRSYEQYF. Together with reference TRBV18 and TRBJ2-7, the CDR3 gives the full variable domain: NAGVMQNPRHLVRRRGQEARLRCSPMKGHSHVYWYRQLPEEGLKFMVYLQKENIIDESGMPKERFSAEFPKEGPSILRIQQVVRGDSAAYFCASSRGIRSYEQYFGPGTRLTVT.

This clonotype was seen many times. The chain carries TRBV7-8 and TRBJ2-3; a weak D match, TRBD2 (6 bases). Germline lookup yields CDR1 SGHVS and CDR2 FQNEAQ. V was trimmed by 4 bases and J by 2 bases, leaving 13 bases between them. The CDR3 spans 15 residues. CDR3: CASSSGVAVTDTQYF. CDR3 bases: TGTGCCAGCAGCTCTGGGGTAGCGGTCACAGATACGCAGTATTTT.

CDR3 nucleotides: TGTGCCATCAGTGGAGGGCAGGGAAGGGAGGATTCACCCCTCCACTTT. The encoded protein is CAISGGQGREDSPLHF. V usage is TRBV10-3 and J usage is TRBJ1-6; TRBD1 might be the D (5 bases). The CDR3 consists of 16 residues. Germline values: CDR1 ENHRY, CDR2 SYGVKD. Trimming shortened V by 4 bases and J by 8 bases, and 18 bases separated the two germline ends.

Ten or more counts support this clonotype. The chain has TRBV4-1 and TRBJ2-7; 10 bases are shared with TRBD2. J lost 4 bases, V lost 2 bases, and 5 bases had no gene match. The V gene's germline CDR1 is MGHRA and CDR2 YSYEKL. The CDR3 has 15 amino acids. CDR3 sequence reads: CASSQSSSGGYEQYF. The CDR3 coding sequence is TGCGCCAGCAGCCAATCAAGTAGCGGGGGGTACGAGCAGTACTTC.

Concerning this clonotype: Sequence at one end of the junction differs from germline and may be a read error. This sequence joins TRBV12-3 or TRBV12-4 and TRBJ1-4, with TRBD1 matching 8 bases. The CDR3 has 15 amino acids. CDR3 sequence: CASAKWRQGPEKLFF. In DNA form, the CDR3 reads TGTGCCAGCGCTAAATGGAGACAGGGGCCCGAAAAGCTGTTTTTT.

This rearrangement joins TRBV3-1 to TRBJ2-1, with 9 positions matching TRBD1. Per germline, CDR1 LGHDT and CDR2 YNNKEL (reference sequence). This CDR3 is 16 amino acids long. J was trimmed by 2 bases and V by 3 bases; bases with no gene match: 5. CDR3: CASSQPGQGTYNEQFF. In nucleotides, the CDR3 is TGTGCCAGCAGCCAGCCTGGACAGGGGACCTACAATGAGCAGTTCTTC.

This clonotype came up many times. This chain joins TRBV11-2 and TRBJ2-7, with no clear D. Germline V gene lookup returns CDR1 SGHAT and CDR2 FQNNGV. The V and J ends lost 10 bases and 2 bases respectively, with 18 bases between them. The CDR3 contains 14 residues. CDR3 residues: CATNMGGSTYEQYF. The CDR3 DNA reads as TGTGCCACCAACATGGGTGGATCAACCTACGAGCAGTACTTC.

This clonotype was detected ten times or more. The genes are TRBV19 and TRBJ1-2; tentatively, D is TRBD1 (6 bases). Germline CDR1 and CDR2: LNHDA and SQIVND (reference sequence). The CDR3 consists of 14 residues. The ends were cut back, 2 bases at V and 8 bases at J, with 15 bases in the middle. The CDR3 DNA sequence: TGTGCCAGTAGTATAACCCTACTCAGGGGAGGCTACACCTTC. Translated, it gives CASSITLLRGGYTF.

This clonotype was counted at least ten times. This chain connects TRBV4-3 to TRBJ2-3; 7 bases fit TRBD1. CDR3 length equals 14 residues. Germline V gives CDR1 LGHNA, CDR2 YSLEER. V was pared by 2 bases and J by 6 bases, with 5 bases of the junction left unmatched. CDR3 bases: TGCGCCAGCAGCCAATCACAGGGGTCGGATACGCAGTATTTT. Its protein is CASSQSQGSDTQYF.

The sample holds many counts of this clonotype. A junction end diverges from the germline sequence, so it may reflect a read error. The rearrangement joins TRBV19 to TRBJ2-2, with 7 bases fitting TRBD1. The germline V gene has CDR1 LNHDA and CDR2 SQIVND (reference sequence). The CDR3 consists of 16 residues. CDR3 amino acids: CATYRGRNFNTGELLF. The CDR3 coding sequence is TGTGCCACATACAGGGGTCGCAACTTTAACACCGGGGAGCTGCTTTTT.

This clonotype was recorded at least ten times. The chain carries TRBV20-1 and TRBJ2-7; D uncertain. CDR3 length: 10 residues. The germline V and J ends were trimmed by 5 bases and 4 bases, with 6 bases remaining between them. Germline V lookup: CDR1 DFQATT, CDR2 SNEGSKA (reference sequence). CDR3 residues: CSAQYYEQYF. Written as DNA, the CDR3 is TGCAGTGCTCAGTATTACGAGCAGTACTTC.